These 30 T cell receptor beta chains came from one sample sequenced in a study of T cells after yellow fever vaccination. From the 5' RACE reads, TCRdb called clonotypes with MiXCR, one entry per CDR3 protein. The table lists approximately 93,000 distinct CDR3 sequences, about 5.8% of them singletons. The input for sequencing was CD8+ T cells sorted from PBMCs, taken 10 days after the yellow fever booster vaccination. These receptors all stem from a man between 18 and 35 years old who received the YFV17D yellow fever vaccine.

The CDR3 sequence: CASSQEMGLAETQYF. CDR3 DNA: TGTGCCAGCAGCCAAGAAATGGGACTAGCGGAGACCCAGTACTTC. The chain is built from TRBV4-2 and TRBJ2-5; 10 bases are shared with TRBD2. Unmatched junction bases numbered 3, after V lost 0 bases and J lost 5 bases. The CDR3 is made up of 15 amino acids. The germline gives CDR1 LGHNA, CDR2 YNFKEQ.

This clonotype was picked up many times. The CDR3 sequence is CASSTGHRNEQFF. CDR3 DNA: TGTGCCAGCAGTACGGGGCATCGAAATGAGCAGTTCTTC. The chain employs TRBV6-2 or TRBV6-3 and TRBJ2-1; D might be TRBD1 or TRBD2, each matching 5 bases. Germline V CDR1 and CDR2: MNHEY, SVGEGT. Trimming stripped 5 bases from V and 7 bases from J, with 12 bases between. This CDR3 is built from 13 residues.

The CDR3 DNA reads TGTGCCAGCAGCATGATTTGGGGGGGCGGCACAGATACGCAGTATTTT. As protein: CASSMIWGGGTDTQYF. The chain has TRBV7-9 and TRBJ2-3; D is possibly TRBD2 (7 bases). This CDR3 region has 16 residues. Deletions cut 5 bases from V and 1 base from J, with 16 bases between. Germline-derived CDR1 and CDR2 are SEHNR and FQNEAQ (reference sequence).

The chain uses TRBV30 and TRBJ1-5; D unclear. Trimming removed 1 base from V and 1 base from J, with 14 bases in between. This CDR3 is built from 16 residues. The germline V gene encodes CDR1 GTSNPN and CDR2 SVGIG (reference sequence). This CDR3 reads CAWSATGWTSNQPQHF. The CDR3 DNA reads TGTGCCTGGAGTGCTACGGGCTGGACGAGCAATCAGCCCCAGCATTTT.

The chain carries TRBV7-6 and TRBJ2-3, with TRBD2 as a possible D gene (6 bases). Germline lookup yields CDR1 SGHVS and CDR2 FNYEAQ. The CDR3 has 14 amino acids. Trimming pared 5 bases from V and 5 bases from J, leaving 14 bases between. The CDR3 DNA sequence: TGTGCCAGCAGCCCGGACTACTCAAAAGATACGCAGTATTTT. Translated: CASSPDYSKDTQYF. Full variable domain (outside the CDR3, taken from reference TRBV7-6 and TRBJ2-3): GAGVSQSPRYKVTKRGQDVALRCDPISGHVSLYWYRQALGQGPEFLTYFNYEAQQDKSGLPNDRFSAERPEGSISTLTIQRTEQRDSAMYRCASSPDYSKDTQYFGPGTRLTVL.

This clonotype has more than one count but fewer than ten. The gene calls are TRBV7-9 and TRBJ2-7, with a weak D call TRBD2 (6 bases). Germline V gives CDR1 SEHNR, CDR2 FQNEAQ (reference sequence). Between the trimmed V and J ends, which lost 4 bases and 2 bases, there was a span of 15 bases. CDR3 length: 15 amino acids. This CDR3 is CASSSDREIAYEQYF. The CDR3 nucleotides read TGTGCCAGCAGCTCAGACCGGGAGATCGCCTACGAGCAGTACTTC.

This clonotype was detected a few times. V and J are TRBV5-4 and TRBJ1-1; D remains ambiguous. Trimming removed 4 bases at V and 2 bases at J, with 21 bases between. CDR3 length: 17 amino acids. CDR1 and CDR2 from the germline V gene are SGHNT and YYREEE (reference sequence). In DNA, the CDR3 is TGTGCCAGCAGCCCTGCGGGTGCGCATTCTCGAAACACTGAAGCTTTCTTT. Protein sequence: CASSPAGAHSRNTEAFF.

There are many counts of this clonotype. The chain couples TRBV29-1 to TRBJ1-2; 7 nucleotides match TRBD1. The germline V gene has CDR1 SQVTM and CDR2 ANQGSEA. J was trimmed by 4 bases and V by 6 bases; bases with no gene match: 2. The CDR3 covers 11 residues. CDR3 bases: TGCAGCGTAAGGGGGCCCTATGGCTACACCTTC. Its translation: CSVRGPYGYTF.

The V call is TRBV29-1, the J call TRBJ1-6, with unresolved D. Trimming removed 2 bases from V and 7 bases from J, with 18 bases in between. This CDR3 is 16 amino acids long. CDR1 is SQVTM, CDR2 ANQGSEA, per germline. CDR3 in DNA: TGCAGCGTTGAATTGGCAGGTGAAGGCCCCAATTCACCCCTCCACTTT. Translating it yields CSVELAGEGPNSPLHF.

The chain couples TRBV6-5 to TRBJ2-7, with D perhaps TRBD1 (5 bases). The CDR3 loop spans 14 amino acids. V lost 2 bases, J lost 2 bases, and 10 bases lay in between. Per germline, CDR1 MNHEY and CDR2 SVGAGI. CDR3 in amino acids: CASSYDGAAYEQYF. The CDR3 DNA reads as TGTGCCAGCAGTTACGATGGGGCGGCCTACGAGCAGTACTTC.

The chain is built from TRBV12-5 and TRBJ1-2; TRBD1 aligns across 9 bases. V lost 6 bases, J lost 8 bases, and 7 bases stayed unmatched. Germline V CDR1 and CDR2: LGHNT, FRNRAP. The CDR3 loop spans 13 amino acids. The CDR3 DNA follows: TGTGCTAGTGGATCCGGGACAGGGTGGGGCTACACCTTC. It is translated as CASGSGTGWGYTF.

This sequence joins TRBV20-1 and TRBJ2-1, with TRBD1 matching 8 bases. The CDR3 loop spans 17 amino acids. Germline CDR1 reads DFQATT; CDR2 reads SNEGSKA (reference sequence). The V segment lost 3 bases and the J segment 0 bases; nucleotides outside the gene matches: 10. In DNA, the CDR3 is TGCAGTGCTAGGGACAGGGCAATGAGGGGCTCCTACAATGAGCAGTTCTTC. Amino acid sequence: CSARDRAMRGSYNEQFF.

V usage is TRBV5-4 and J usage is TRBJ1-2; D gene ambiguous. Germline loops: CDR1 SGHNT, CDR2 YYREEE (reference sequence). This CDR3 contains 14 residues. V shed 4 bases and J shed 4 bases, with 14 bases lying between them. Written as DNA, the CDR3 is TGTGCCAGCAGCCCCGAAATGGCAGGCTATGGCTACACCTTC. It encodes CASSPEMAGYGYTF.

The rearrangement links TRBV6-6 to TRBJ2-7; the D is unclear. This CDR3 comprises 12 residues. V lost 2 bases to trimming and J lost 6 bases, with 8 bases between them. Germline CDR1 is MNHNY and CDR2 is SVGAGI (reference sequence). The CDR3, as DNA: TGTGCCAGCAGTTACGGGGATTCCGAGCAGTACGTC. Its translation: CASSYGDSEQYV.

V gene TRBV7-6 combines with J gene TRBJ1-4; 7 bases align to TRBD1. Germline values: CDR1 SGHVS, CDR2 FNYEAQ. The CDR3 has 15 amino acids. Trimming removed 5 bases from V and 5 bases from J; junction bases left unmatched: 8. The CDR3 DNA follows: TGTGCCAGCAGCCGACTCGGGACAGCGAATGAAAAACTGTTTTTT. Translating gives CASSRLGTANEKLFF.

The rearrangement links TRBV9 to TRBJ1-2, with D possibly matching TRBD1 (5 bases). The CDR3 sequence is 16 residues long. The germline gives CDR1 SGDLS, CDR2 YYNGEE. Trimming took off 1 base at V and 5 bases at J, with 18 bases between the two ends. The CDR3 DNA is TGTGCCAGCAGCGTATCTCGGGAGGGACTAAGATATGGCTACACCTTC. Amino acid sequence: CASSVSREGLRYGYTF.

V and J are TRBV4-3 and TRBJ2-1, with unresolved D. The length of the CDR3 is 11 residues. CDR1 is LGHNA and CDR2 is YSLEER in the germline V gene. The germline V and J ends were trimmed by 2 bases and 9 bases, with 5 bases remaining between them. The CDR3 sequence is CASSQLGEQFF. The CDR3 nucleotides are TGCGCCAGCAGCCAACTAGGTGAGCAGTTCTTC.

At least ten counts were recorded for this clonotype. The chain is built from TRBV13 and TRBJ2-3; D unclear. CDR3 size: 14 residues. Deletions cut 2 bases from V and 5 bases from J, with 11 bases between. Germline V lookup: CDR1 PRHDT, CDR2 FYEKMQ (reference sequence). The CDR3 spells CASSLSRAGDTQYF. CDR3 DNA sequence: TGTGCCAGCAGCTTATCGAGAGCAGGAGATACGCAGTATTTT.

DNA for the CDR3: TGTGCCAGCAGTTTTGGGATCAACAGGGTTCAGAATGAGCAGTTCTTC. Translation gives CASSFGINRVQNEQFF. This rearrangement joins TRBV12-3 or TRBV12-4 to TRBJ2-1, with a possible D match to TRBD1 (6 bases). The V and J ends lost 3 bases and 7 bases respectively, with 19 bases between them. The CDR3 extends over 16 amino acids.

The chain couples TRBV4-3 to TRBJ2-7; D possibly corresponds to TRBD1 (6 bases). V lost 0 bases and J lost 5, with 14 bases in between. The CDR3 totals 15 residues. Germline V gene lookup returns CDR1 LGHNA and CDR2 YSLEER. CDR3 sequence reads: CASSQDQNRVDEQYF. In DNA form, the CDR3 reads TGCGCCAGCAGCCAAGATCAGAACAGGGTCGACGAGCAGTACTTC.

The sample holds a few counts of this clonotype. The V call is TRBV25-1, the J call TRBJ2-1; weak D call: TRBD1 (6 bases). V was clipped by 6 bases and J by 6 bases, with 21 bases between them. The germline V gene encodes CDR1 MGHDK and CDR2 SYGVNS. The CDR3 extends over 16 amino acids. The CDR3 region is CASSNPGVSLLNEQFF. The CDR3 DNA sequence: TGTGCCAGCAGCAATCCAGGGGTGTCCCTACTCAATGAGCAGTTCTTC.

This sequence joins TRBV7-9 and TRBJ2-1; D possibly corresponds to TRBD1 (5 bases). Germline V gene sequence: CDR1 SEHNR, CDR2 FQNEAQ (reference sequence). There are 15 residues in the CDR3. V was shortened by 6 bases and J by 0 bases, with 12 bases between the two germline ends. CDR3 loop: CASRTDSSSYNEQFF. CDR3 in DNA: TGTGCCAGCAGGACAGACTCAAGCTCCTACAATGAGCAGTTCTTC.

The table lists this clonotype with a few counts. CDR3 region: CASSLMEYLQGGEKLFF. In nucleotides, the CDR3 is TGTGCCAGCAGCTTAATGGAATACCTCCAGGGTGGTGAAAAACTGTTTTTT. The rearrangement joins TRBV11-2 to TRBJ1-4; D may be TRBD1 (5 bases). From germline, CDR1 is SGHAT and CDR2 FQNNGV. CDR3 length equals 17 residues. Between the trimmed V and J ends, which lost 2 bases and 7 bases, there was a span of 20 bases.

The chain couples TRBV9 to TRBJ2-2; 9 bases align to TRBD1. The CDR3 is 16 residues long. CDR1 SGDLS and CDR2 YYNGEE come from the germline V gene. J was trimmed by 3 bases and V by 2 bases; bases with no gene match: 5. The CDR3 DNA sequence: TGTGCCAGCAGCGTCGGGACAGGGCGTTACACCGGGGAGCTGTTTTTT. Translated: CASSVGTGRYTGELFF.

This clonotype was seen only a few times. The rearrangement links TRBV19 to TRBJ2-6, with no clear D. Germline CDR1 is LNHDA and CDR2 is SQIVND (reference sequence). The germline V and J ends were trimmed by 1 base and 0 bases, with 4 bases remaining between them. The CDR3 length is 15 residues. The CDR3 is CASSIAPSGANVLTF. CDR3 DNA: TGTGCCAGTAGTATAGCTCCCTCTGGGGCCAACGTCCTGACTTTC.

This chain uses TRBV19 with TRBJ2-1; D not resolved. This CDR3 contains 14 residues. V shed 6 bases and J shed 5 bases, with 14 bases lying between them. Per germline, CDR1 LNHDA and CDR2 SQIVND (reference sequence). In DNA, the CDR3 is TGTGCCAGTAGCCCCTTCGACGGACACAATGAGCAGTTCTTC. Residues: CASSPFDGHNEQFF.

This clonotype came up a few times. V is TRBV7-8 and J is TRBJ2-7, with 7 bases aligning to TRBD1. The CDR3 is made up of 12 amino acids. Germline CDR1 and CDR2: SGHVS and FQNEAQ. The CDR3 region is CASSLGRDSPIV. CDR3 DNA: TGTGCCAGCAGCTTGGGCCGGGACAGTCCTATAGTC.

V is TRBV5-4 and J is TRBJ2-7, with D possibly called TRBD1 or TRBD2 (6 bases each). V was pared by 0 bases and J by 7 bases, with 11 bases between. CDR3 length: 13 amino acids. CDR1 SGHNT and CDR2 YYREEE come from the germline V gene (reference sequence). The CDR3 is CASSLGGAREQYF. CDR3 coding DNA: TGTGCCAGCAGCTTGGGGGGGGCGAGGGAGCAGTACTTC.

Ten or more counts support this clonotype. V is TRBV7-8 and J is TRBJ2-3; no definite D call. This CDR3 comprises 13 residues. CDR1 and CDR2 (germline): SGHVS, FQNEAQ. Trimming took off 4 bases at V and 5 bases at J, with 10 bases between the two ends. The DNA for the CDR3 is TGTGCCAGCAGCTCGCCACCGATAGATACGCAGTATTTT. Encoded protein: CASSSPPIDTQYF.

The genes are TRBV6-6 and TRBJ2-7; TRBD1 agrees at 7 bases. This CDR3 spans 14 amino acids. Germline CDR1 is MNHNY and CDR2 is SVGAGI (reference sequence). V gave up 0 bases and J gave up 5 bases; unmatched junction bases: 4. This chain's CDR3 is CASSYSGGQDEQYF. CDR3 in DNA: TGTGCCAGCAGTTACTCAGGGGGCCAGGACGAGCAGTACTTC.